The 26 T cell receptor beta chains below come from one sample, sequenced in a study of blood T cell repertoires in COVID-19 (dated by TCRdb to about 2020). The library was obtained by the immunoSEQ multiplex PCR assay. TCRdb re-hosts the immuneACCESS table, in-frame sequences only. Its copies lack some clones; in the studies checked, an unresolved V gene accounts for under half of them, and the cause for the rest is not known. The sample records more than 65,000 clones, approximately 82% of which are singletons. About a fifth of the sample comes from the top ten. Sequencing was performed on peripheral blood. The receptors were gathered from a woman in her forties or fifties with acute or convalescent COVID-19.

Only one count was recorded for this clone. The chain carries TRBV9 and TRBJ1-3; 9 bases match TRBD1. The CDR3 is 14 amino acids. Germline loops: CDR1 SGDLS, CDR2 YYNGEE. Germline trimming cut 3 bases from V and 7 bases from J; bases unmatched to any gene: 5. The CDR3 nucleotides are TGTGCCAGCAGCGCACAGGGGGCCGGGAACACCATATATTTT. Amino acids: CASSAQGAGNTIYF.

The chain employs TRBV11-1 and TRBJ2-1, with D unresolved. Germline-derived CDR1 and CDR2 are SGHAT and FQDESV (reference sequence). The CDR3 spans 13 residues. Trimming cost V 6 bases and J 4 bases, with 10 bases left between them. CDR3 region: CASRTRGYNEQFF. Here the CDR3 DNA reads TGTGCCAGCAGAACTCGAGGATACAATGAGCAGTTCTTC.

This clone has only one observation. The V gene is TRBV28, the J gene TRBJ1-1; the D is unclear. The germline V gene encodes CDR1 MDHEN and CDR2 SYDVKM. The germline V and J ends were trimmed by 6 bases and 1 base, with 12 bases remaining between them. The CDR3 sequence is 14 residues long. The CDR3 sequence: CASRRGMQNTEAFF. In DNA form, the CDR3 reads TGTGCCAGCAGACGCGGGATGCAGAACACTGAAGCTTTCTTT.

CDR3 nucleotides: TGTGCCAGCAGCTTAGGAAGGCGGGAGATTTTAACAGATACGCAGTATTTT. Translation gives CASSLGRREILTDTQYF. V is TRBV11-3 and J is TRBJ2-3; 7 nucleotides line up with TRBD2. The CDR3 spans 17 residues. With V trimmed by 1 base and J by 3 bases, 10 bases remained unmatched. Per the germline V gene, CDR1 is SGHNT and CDR2 is YENEEA.

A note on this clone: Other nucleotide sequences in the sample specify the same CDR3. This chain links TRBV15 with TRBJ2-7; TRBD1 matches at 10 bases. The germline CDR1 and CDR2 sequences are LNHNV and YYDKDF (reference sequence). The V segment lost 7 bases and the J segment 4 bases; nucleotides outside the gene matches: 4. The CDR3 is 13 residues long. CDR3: CATTRDRGYEQYF. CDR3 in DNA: TGTGCCACCACCCGGGACAGGGGTTACGAGCAGTACTTC.

This chain's CDR3 is CASSYPQPGHQYSNQPQHF. CDR3 nucleotides: TGTGCCAGCAGTTACCCCCAGCCCGGACACCAATATAGCAATCAGCCCCAGCATTTT. J is TRBJ1-5 and V is TRBV6-2 or TRBV6-3; D might be TRBD1 (5 bases). V shed 2 bases and J shed 0 bases, with 20 bases lying between them. The CDR3 extends over 19 amino acids. Per germline, CDR1 MNHEY and CDR2 SVGEGT.

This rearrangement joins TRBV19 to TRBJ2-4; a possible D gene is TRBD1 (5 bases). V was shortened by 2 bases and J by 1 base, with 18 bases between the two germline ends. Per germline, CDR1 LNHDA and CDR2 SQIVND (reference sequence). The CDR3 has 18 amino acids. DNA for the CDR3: TGTGCCAGTAGTATAATGCGGACACCTGTCCAGGCCAAAAACATTCAGTACTTC. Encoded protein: CASSIMRTPVQAKNIQYF.

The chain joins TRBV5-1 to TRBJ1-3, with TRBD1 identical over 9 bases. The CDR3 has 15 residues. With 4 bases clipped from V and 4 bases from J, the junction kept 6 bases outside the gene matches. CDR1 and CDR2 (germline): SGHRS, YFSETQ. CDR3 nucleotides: TGCGCCAGCAGCCGGGACAGGGCAAGAGGAAACACCATATATTTT. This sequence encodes CASSRDRARGNTIYF.

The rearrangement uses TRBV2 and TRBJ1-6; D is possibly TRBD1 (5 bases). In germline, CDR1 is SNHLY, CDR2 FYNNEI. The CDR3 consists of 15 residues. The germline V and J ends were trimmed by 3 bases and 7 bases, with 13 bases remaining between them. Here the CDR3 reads CASSDRQGSNSPLHF. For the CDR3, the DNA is TGTGCCAGCAGTGACCGGCAGGGAAGCAATTCACCCCTCCACTTT.

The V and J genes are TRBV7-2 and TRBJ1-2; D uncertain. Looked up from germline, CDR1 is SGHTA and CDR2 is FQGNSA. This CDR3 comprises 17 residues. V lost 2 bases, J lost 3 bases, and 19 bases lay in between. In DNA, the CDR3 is TGTGCCAGCAGCTTAAACCTCCAACTCAGAGGAGACTATGGCTACACCTTC. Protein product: CASSLNLQLRGDYGYTF.

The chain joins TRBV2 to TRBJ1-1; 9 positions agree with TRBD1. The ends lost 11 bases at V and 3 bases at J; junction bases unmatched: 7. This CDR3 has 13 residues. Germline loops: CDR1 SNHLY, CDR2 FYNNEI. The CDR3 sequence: CAAGDREYTEAFF. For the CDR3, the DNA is TGTGCCGCCGGGGACAGGGAGTACACTGAAGCTTTCTTT.

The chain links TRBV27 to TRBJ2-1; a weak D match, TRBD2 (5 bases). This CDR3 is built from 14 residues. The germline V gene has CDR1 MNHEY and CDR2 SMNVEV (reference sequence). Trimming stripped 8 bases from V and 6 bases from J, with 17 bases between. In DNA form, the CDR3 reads TGTGCCAGCCCATCCCGGGATTCGTTCAATGAGCAGTTCTTC. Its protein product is CASPSRDSFNEQFF.

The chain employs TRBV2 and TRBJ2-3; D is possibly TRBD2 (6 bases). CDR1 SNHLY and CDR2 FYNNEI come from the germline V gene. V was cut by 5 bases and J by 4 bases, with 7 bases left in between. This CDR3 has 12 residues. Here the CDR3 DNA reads TGTGCCAGCAGTCGACTAGCAGATACGCAGTATTTT. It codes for CASSRLADTQYF.

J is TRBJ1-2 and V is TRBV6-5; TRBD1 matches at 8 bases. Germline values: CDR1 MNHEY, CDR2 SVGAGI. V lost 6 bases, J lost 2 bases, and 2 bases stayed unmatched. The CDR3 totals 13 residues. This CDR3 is CASSRQGNYGYTF. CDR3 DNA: TGTGCCAGCAGCAGACAGGGGAACTATGGCTACACCTTC.

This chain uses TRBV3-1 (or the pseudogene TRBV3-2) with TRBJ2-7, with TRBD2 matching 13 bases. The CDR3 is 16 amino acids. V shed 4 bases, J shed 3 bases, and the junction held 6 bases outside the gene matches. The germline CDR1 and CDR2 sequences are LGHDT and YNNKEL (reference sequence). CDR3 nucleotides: TGTGCCAGCAGCCGGAGGACTAGCGGGAGAATCTACGAGCAGTACTTC. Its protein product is CASSRRTSGRIYEQYF.

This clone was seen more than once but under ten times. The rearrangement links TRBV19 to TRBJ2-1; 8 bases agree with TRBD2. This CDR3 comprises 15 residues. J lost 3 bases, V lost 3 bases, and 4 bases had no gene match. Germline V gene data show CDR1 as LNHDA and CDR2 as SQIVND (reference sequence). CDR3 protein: CASSMVAGYYNEQFF. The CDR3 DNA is TGTGCCAGTAGTATGGTAGCGGGATACTACAATGAGCAGTTCTTC.

CDR3 bases: TGTGCCAGCAGATTCTTCTGGCGGCAAGATATTCGGTCCTACAATGAGCAGTTCTTC. Translation gives CASRFFWRQDIRSYNEQFF. The chain has TRBV13 and TRBJ2-1; D call uncertain. The CDR3 consists of 19 residues. Germline CDR1 PRHDT, CDR2 FYEKMQ (reference sequence). V gave up 6 bases and J gave up 1 base, with 25 bases separating them.

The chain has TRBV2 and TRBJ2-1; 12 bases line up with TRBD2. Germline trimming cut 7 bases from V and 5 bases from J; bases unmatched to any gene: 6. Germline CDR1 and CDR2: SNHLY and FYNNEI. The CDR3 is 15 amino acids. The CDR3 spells CASIARLAGDNEQFF. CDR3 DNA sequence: TGTGCCAGCATAGCCCGACTAGCGGGAGACAATGAGCAGTTCTTC. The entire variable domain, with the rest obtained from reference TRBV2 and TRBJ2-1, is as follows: EPEVTQTPSHQVTQMGQEVILRCVPISNHLYFYWYRQILGQKVEFLVSFYNNEISEKSEIFDDQFSVERPDGSNFTLKIRSTKLEDSAMYFCASIARLAGDNEQFFGPGTRLTVL.

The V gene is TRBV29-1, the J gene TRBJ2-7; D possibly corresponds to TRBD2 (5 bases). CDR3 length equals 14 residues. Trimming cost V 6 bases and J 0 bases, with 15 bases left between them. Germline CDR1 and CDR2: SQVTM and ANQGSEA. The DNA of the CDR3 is TGCAGCGTCGTCCCGGAGGACCTCTCCTACGAGCAGTACTTC. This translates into CSVVPEDLSYEQYF.

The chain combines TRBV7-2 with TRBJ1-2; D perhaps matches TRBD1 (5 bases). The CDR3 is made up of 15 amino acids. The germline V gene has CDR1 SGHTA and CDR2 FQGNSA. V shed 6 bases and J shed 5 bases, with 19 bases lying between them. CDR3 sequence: CASSSRDGVQYGYTF. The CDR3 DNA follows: TGTGCCAGCAGTTCGCGGGACGGGGTTCAATATGGCTACACCTTC.

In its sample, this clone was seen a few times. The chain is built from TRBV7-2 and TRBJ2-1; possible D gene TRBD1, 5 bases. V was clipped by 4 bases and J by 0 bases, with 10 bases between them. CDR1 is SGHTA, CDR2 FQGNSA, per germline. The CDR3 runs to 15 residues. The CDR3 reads CASSSGAASYNEQFF. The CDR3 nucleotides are TGTGCCAGCAGCTCTGGGGCGGCCTCCTACAATGAGCAGTTCTTC. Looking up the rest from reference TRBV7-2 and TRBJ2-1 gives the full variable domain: GAGVSQSPSNKVTEKGKDVELRCDPISGHTALYWYRQSLGQGLEFLIYFQGNSAPDKSGLPSDRFSAERTGGSVSTLTIQRTQQEDSAVYLCASSSGAASYNEQFFGPGTRLTVL.

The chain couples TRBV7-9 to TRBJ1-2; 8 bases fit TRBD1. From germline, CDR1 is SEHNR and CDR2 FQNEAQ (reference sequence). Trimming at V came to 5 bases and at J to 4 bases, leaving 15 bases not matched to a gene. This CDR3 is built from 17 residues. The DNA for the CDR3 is TGTGCCAGCAGCCCAAAGGAACGACAGGGGTCTGGCTATGGCTACACCTTC. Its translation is CASSPKERQGSGYGYTF.

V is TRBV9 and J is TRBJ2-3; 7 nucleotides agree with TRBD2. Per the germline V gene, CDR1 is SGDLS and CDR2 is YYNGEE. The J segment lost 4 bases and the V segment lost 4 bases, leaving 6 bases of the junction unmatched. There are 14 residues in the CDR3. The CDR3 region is CASSYRSGADTQYF. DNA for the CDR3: TGTGCCAGCAGCTACCGGAGCGGGGCAGATACGCAGTATTTT.

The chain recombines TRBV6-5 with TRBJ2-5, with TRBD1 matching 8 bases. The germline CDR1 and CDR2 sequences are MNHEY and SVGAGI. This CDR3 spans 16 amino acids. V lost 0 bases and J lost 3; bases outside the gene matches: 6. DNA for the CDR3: TGTGCCAGCAGTTACTCTAGGCAGGGGGCGAAAGAGACCCAGTACTTC. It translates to CASSYSRQGAKETQYF.

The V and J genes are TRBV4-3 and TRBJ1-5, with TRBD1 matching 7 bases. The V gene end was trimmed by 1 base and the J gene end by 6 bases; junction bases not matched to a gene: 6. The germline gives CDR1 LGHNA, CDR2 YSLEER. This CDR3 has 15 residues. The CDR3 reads CASSQAAGGGQPQHF. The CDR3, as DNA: TGCGCCAGCAGCCAAGCGGCAGGGGGAGGTCAGCCCCAGCATTTT.

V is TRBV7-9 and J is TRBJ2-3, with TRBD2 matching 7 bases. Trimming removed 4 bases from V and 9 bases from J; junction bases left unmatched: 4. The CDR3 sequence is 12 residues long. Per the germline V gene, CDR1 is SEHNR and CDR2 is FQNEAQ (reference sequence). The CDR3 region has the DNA TGTGCCAGCAGCTCAAGACTAGCCACGCAGTATTTT. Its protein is CASSSRLATQYF. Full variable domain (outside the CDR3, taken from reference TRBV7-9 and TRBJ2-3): DTGVSQNPRHKITKRGQNVTFRCDPISEHNRLYWYRQTLGQGPEFLTYFQNEAQLEKSRLLSDRFSAERPKGSFSTLEIQRTEQGDSAMYLCASSSRLATQYFGPGTRLTVL.